This T cell receptor beta chain was sequenced during a study of vaccination and CD4 T cells after COVID-19. Study-level information: Convalescent participants consisted of six males and four females, two being Hispanic. As a positive control, some control cultures were given a CEFX pool, while others were given an HIV-1 Nef pool or no peptide. Study-level results: Convalescent patients showed a median 86.3% of reactive clones that were seen only post-vaccination.

As concerns this clonotype: Its antigen is not known.

The CDR3 covers 16 residues. V dropped 5 bases and J dropped 4; count of bases not matched to a gene: 8. Germline V gene sequence: CDR1 MGHDK, CDR2 SYGVNS. Treatment reported: approximately 9-day PBMC culture with coronavirus spike peptide pools or control peptides (ViraFEST assay). In the ViraFEST assay, peptide-pool expansion preceded TCR sequencing of expanded clonotypes. With the Oncomine TCR Beta short-read assay, DNA from cultured CD4+ T cells was sequenced. Via MiXCR, TCRdb re-called the PCR reads, giving one row per CDR3 protein. Seen here are around 15,000 distinct CDR3 sequences, about a fifth observed once, and the top ten hold 9.5% to 15%.

The sample was CD4+ T cells from blood, cultured in vitro, taken before SARS-CoV-2 vaccination. The source is a human donor who received a COVID-19 vaccine. This chain connects TRBV25-1 to TRBJ2-3; 11 bases are a match to TRBD1. The CDR3 region has the DNA TGTGCCAGCAGTAACATGGACAGGGGGCGCTCAGATACGCAGTATTTT. The encoded protein is CASSNMDRGRSDTQYF.